This T cell receptor (beta chain) comes out of a study of CD8 T cells in ankylosing spondylitis. Note on this clonotype: What it recognizes is unknown.

Quantitative barcoded 5'-RACE was used to prepare TCR beta libraries. TCRdb called the 5' RACE reads again in MiXCR, with one record for every CDR3 protein. Seen here are 300,000 to 400,000 distinct CDR3 sequences, 20% to 25% observed once, and the top ten hold 16%. Trimming shortened V by 8 bases and J by 2 bases, and 14 bases separated the two germline ends. The germline gives CDR1 SQVTM, CDR2 ANQGSEA. The CDR3 covers 13 residues. Study results and caveats: Characteristic, it appeared, of ankylosing spondylitis blood was a TCR beta motif of about eight highly homologous variants. Reportedly, matched ankylosing spondylitis synovial fluid was significantly enriched for disease-linked clones.

The V call is TRBV29-1, the J call TRBJ2-3, with D perhaps matching TRBD2 (6 bases). The sample taken for sequencing was blood, either unsorted or a sorted T cell fraction (not recorded which). The sequence derives from a male donor with ankylosing spondylitis. The CDR3 DNA reads as TGCAGCCAAGGTAGCGGATACACAGATACGCAGTATTTT. Its translation is CSQGSGYTDTQYF.